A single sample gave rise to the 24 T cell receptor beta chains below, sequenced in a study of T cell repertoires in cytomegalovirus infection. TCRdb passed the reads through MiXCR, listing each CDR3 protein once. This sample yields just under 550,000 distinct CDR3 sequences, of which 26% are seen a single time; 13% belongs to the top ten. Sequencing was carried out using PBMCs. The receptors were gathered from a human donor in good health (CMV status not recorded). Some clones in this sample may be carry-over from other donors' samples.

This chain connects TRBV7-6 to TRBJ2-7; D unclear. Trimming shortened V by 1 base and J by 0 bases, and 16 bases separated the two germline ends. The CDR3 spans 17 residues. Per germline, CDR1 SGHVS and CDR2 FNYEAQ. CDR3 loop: CASSLGPRSAASYEQYF. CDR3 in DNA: TGTGCCAGCAGCTTAGGCCCCCGGTCGGCGGCCTCCTACGAGCAGTACTTC.

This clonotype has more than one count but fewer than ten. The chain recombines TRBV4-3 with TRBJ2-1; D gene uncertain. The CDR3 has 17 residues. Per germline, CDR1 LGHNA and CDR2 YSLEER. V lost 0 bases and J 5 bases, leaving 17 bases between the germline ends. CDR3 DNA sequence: TGCGCCAGCAGCCAAGATTGGCAAAACTTACGAGACAATGAGCAGTTCTTC. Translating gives CASSQDWQNLRDNEQFF.

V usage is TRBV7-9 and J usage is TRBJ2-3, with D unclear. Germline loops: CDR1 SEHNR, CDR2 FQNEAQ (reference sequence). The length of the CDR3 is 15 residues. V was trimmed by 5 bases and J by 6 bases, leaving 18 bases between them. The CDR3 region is CASSPERRKPDTQYF. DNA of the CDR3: TGTGCCAGCAGCCCGGAAAGAAGGAAACCGGATACGCAGTATTTT.

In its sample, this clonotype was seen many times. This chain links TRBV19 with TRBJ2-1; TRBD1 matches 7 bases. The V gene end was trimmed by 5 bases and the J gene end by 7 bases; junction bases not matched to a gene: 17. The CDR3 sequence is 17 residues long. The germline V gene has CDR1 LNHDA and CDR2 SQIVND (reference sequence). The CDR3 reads CASSQQGSARARNEQFF. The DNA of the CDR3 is TGTGCCAGTAGTCAACAGGGGTCGGCACGGGCGAGGAATGAGCAGTTCTTC.

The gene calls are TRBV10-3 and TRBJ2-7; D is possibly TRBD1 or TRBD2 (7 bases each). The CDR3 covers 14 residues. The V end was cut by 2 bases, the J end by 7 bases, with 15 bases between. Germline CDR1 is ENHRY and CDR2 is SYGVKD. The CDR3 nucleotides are TGTGCCATCAGTGAGGGACTAGGACAGGCAGAGCAGTACGTC. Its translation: CAISEGLGQAEQYV.

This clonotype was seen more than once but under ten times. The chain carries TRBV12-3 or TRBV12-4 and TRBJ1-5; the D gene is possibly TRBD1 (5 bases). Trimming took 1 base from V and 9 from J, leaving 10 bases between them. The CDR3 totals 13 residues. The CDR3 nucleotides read TGTGCCAGCAGTTTAGTAGGGGCCGGGCCCCAGCATTTT. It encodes CASSLVGAGPQHF.

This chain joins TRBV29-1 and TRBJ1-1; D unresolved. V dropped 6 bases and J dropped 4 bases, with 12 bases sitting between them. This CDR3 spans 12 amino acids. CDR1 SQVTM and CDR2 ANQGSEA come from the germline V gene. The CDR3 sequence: CSVPPETTEAFF. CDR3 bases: TGCAGCGTCCCCCCTGAGACCACTGAAGCTTTCTTT.

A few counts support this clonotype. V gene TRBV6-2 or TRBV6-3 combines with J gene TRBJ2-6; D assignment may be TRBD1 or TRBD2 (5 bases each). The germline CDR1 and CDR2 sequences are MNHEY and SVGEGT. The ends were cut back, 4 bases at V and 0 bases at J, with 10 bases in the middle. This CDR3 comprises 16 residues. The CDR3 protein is CASSSPGSSGANVLTF. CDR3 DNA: TGTGCCAGCAGTTCCCCAGGGAGCTCTGGGGCCAACGTCCTGACTTTC.

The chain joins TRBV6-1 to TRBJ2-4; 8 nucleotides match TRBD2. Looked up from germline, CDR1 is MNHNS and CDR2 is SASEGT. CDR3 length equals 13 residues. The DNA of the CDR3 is TGTGGCACGCGGGGGGAAGCCAAAAACATTCAGTACTTC. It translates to CGTRGEAKNIQYF.

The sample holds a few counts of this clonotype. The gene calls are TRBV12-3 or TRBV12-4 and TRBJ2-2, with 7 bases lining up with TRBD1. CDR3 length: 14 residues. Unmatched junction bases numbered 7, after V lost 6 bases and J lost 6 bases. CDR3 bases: TGTGCCAGCAGGCCTCACAGGGGAGCCGGGGAGCTGTTTTTT. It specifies CASRPHRGAGELFF.

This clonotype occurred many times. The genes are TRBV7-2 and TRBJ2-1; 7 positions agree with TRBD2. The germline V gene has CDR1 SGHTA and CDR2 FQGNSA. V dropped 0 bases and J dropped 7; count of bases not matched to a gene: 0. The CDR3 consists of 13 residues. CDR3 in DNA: TGTGCCAGCAGCTTAGCGCGGGAGAATGAGCAGTTCTTC. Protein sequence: CASSLARENEQFF.

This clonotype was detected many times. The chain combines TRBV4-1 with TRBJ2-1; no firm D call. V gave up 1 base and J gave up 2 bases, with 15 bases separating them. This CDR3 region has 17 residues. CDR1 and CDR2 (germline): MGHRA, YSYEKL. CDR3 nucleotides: TGCGCCAGCAGCCAAGCTAAGACGCGGTACACCTACAATGAGCAGTTCTTC. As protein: CASSQAKTRYTYNEQFF.

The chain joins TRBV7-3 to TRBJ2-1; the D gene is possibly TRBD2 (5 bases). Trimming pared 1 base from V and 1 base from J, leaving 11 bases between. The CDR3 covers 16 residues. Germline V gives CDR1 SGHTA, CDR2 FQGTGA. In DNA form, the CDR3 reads TGTGCCAGCAGCTTAAGGAGCGGAATATCCTACAATGAGCAGTTCTTC. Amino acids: CASSLRSGISYNEQFF.

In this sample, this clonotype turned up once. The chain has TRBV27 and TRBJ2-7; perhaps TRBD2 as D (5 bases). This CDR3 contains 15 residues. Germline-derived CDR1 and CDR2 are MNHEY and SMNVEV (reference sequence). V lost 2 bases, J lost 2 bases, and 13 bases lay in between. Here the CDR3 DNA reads TGTGCCAGCAGTTTAAAGGCGGGCGGCACCTACGAGCAGTACGTC. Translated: CASSLKAGGTYEQYV.

CDR3 sequence: CASSQEQGSSPLHF. In nucleotides, the CDR3 is TGCGCCAGCAGCCAAGAGCAGGGGAGTTCACCCCTCCACTTT. The V call is TRBV4-3, the J call TRBJ1-6; D possibly corresponds to TRBD1 (6 bases). Trimming took off 0 bases at V and 9 bases at J, with 9 bases between the two ends. CDR1 and CDR2 (germline): LGHNA, YSLEER. This CDR3 has 14 amino acids.

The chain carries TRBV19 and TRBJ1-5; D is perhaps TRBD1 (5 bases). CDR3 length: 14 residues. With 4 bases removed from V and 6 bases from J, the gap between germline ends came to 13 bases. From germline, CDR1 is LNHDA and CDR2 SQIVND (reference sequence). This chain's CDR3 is CASSRAGRGQPQHF. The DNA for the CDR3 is TGTGCCAGTAGTAGGGCAGGGAGAGGTCAGCCCCAGCATTTT.

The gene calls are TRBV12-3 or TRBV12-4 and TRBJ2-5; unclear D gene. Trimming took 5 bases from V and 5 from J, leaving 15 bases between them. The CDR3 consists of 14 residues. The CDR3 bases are TGTGCCAGCAGTAGAGGACGGCGAGTGGAGACCCAGTACTTC. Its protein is CASSRGRRVETQYF.

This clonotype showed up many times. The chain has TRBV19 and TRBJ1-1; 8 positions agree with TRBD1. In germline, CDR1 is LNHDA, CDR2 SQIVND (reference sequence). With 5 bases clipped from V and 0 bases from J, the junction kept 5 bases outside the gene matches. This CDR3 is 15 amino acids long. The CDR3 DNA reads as TGTGCCAGTAGTGCCTACAGGGGGGTGAACACTGAAGCTTTCTTT. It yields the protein CASSAYRGVNTEAFF.

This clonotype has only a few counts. CDR3 amino acids: CASTSGRRETQYF. The CDR3 DNA reads as TGTGCCAGCACCTCCGGGAGGCGGGAGACCCAGTACTTC. The genes are TRBV2 and TRBJ2-5, with 7 nucleotides matching TRBD2. Germline V lookup: CDR1 SNHLY, CDR2 FYNNEI. J lost 5 bases, V lost 7 bases, and 7 bases had no gene match. This CDR3 comprises 13 residues.

The chain's CDR3 is CASSETGRNQPQHF. The CDR3 DNA sequence: TGTGCCAGCAGTGAGACAGGGCGCAATCAGCCCCAGCATTTT. The chain employs TRBV2 and TRBJ1-5; 7 bases agree with TRBD1. V lost 3 bases and J lost 2; bases outside the gene matches: 1. Looked up from germline, CDR1 is SNHLY and CDR2 is FYNNEI. CDR3 length equals 14 residues. The full variable domain, completed using reference TRBV2 and TRBJ1-5, is EPEVTQTPSHQVTQMGQEVILRCVPISNHLYFYWYRQILGQKVEFLVSFYNNEISEKSEIFDDQFSVERPDGSNFTLKIRSTKLEDSAMYFCASSETGRNQPQHFGDGTRLSIL.

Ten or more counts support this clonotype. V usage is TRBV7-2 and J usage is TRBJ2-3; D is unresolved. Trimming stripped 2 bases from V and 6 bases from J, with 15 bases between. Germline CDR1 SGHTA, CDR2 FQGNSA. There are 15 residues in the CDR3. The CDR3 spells CASSLKAASTDTQYF. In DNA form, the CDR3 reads TGTGCCAGCAGCTTAAAAGCAGCCTCGACTGATACGCAGTATTTT.

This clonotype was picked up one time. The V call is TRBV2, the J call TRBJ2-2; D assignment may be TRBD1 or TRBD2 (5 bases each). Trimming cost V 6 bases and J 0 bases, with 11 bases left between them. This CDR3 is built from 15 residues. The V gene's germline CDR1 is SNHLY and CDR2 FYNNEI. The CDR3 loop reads CASRKGTSNTGELFF. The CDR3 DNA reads TGTGCCAGCAGGAAGGGGACCTCGAACACCGGGGAGCTGTTTTTT.

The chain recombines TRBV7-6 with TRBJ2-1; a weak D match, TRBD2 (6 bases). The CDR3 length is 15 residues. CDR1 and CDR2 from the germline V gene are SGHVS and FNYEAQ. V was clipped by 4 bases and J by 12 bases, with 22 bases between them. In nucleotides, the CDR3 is TGTGCCAGCAGCTCCATGGCCGGGACTCTCGGTTTGCAGTTCTTC. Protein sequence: CASSSMAGTLGLQFF.

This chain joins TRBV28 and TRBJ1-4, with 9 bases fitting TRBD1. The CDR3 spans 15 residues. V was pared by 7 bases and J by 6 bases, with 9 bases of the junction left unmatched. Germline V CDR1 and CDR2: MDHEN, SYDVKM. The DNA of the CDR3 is TGTGCCAGCATCGAAACAGGGGGCGAAGATGAAAAACTGTTTTTT. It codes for CASIETGGEDEKLFF. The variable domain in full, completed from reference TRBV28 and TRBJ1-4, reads DVKVTQSSRYLVKRTGEKVFLECVQDMDHENMFWYRQDPGLGLRLIYFSYDVKMKEKGDIPEGYSVSREKKERFSLILESASTNQTSMYLCASIETGGEDEKLFFGSGTQLSVL.